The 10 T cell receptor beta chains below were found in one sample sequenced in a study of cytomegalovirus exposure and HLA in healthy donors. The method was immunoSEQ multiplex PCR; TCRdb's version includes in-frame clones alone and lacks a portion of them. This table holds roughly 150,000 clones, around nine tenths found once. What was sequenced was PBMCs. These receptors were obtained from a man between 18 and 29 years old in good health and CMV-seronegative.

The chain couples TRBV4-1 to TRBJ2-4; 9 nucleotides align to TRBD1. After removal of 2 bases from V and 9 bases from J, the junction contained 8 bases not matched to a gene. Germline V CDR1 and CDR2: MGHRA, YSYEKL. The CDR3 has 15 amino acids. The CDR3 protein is CASSQKGQGSAIQYF. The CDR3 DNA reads TGCGCCAGCAGCCAAAAAGGACAGGGGTCCGCCATTCAGTACTTC.

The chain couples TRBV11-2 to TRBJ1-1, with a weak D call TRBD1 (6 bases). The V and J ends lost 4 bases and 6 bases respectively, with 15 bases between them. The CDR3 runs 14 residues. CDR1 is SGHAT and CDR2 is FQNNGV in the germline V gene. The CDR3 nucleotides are TGTGCCAGCAGCTGGCGACAGGACACGTCTGAAGCTTTCTTT. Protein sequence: CASSWRQDTSEAFF. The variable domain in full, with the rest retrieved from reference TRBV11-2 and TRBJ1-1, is EAGVAQSPRYKIIEKRQSVAFWCNPISGHATLYWYQQILGQGPKLLIQFQNNGVVDDSQLPKDRFSAERLKGVDSTLKIQPAKLEDSAVYLCASSWRQDTSEAFFGQGTRLTVV.

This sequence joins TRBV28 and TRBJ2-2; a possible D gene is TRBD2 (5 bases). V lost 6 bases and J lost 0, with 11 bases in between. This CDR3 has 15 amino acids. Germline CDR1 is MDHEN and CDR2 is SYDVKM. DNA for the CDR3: TGTGCCAGCAGGCCCGGACTGACGAACACCGGGGAGCTGTTTTTT. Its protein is CASRPGLTNTGELFF. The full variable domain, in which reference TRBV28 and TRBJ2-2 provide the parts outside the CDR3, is DVKVTQSSRYLVKRTGEKVFLECVQDMDHENMFWYRQDPGLGLRLIYFSYDVKMKEKGDIPEGYSVSREKKERFSLILESASTNQTSMYLCASRPGLTNTGELFFGEGSRLTVL.

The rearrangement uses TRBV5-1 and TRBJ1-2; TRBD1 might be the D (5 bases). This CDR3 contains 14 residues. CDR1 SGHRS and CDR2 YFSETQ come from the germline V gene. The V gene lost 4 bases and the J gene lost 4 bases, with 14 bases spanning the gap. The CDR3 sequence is CASSPVRTTYGYTF. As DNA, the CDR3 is TGCGCCAGCAGCCCAGTTAGGACAACCTATGGCTACACCTTC.

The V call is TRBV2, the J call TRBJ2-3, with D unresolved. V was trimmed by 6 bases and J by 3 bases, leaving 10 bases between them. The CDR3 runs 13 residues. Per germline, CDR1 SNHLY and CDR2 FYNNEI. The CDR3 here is CASRRLSTDTQYF. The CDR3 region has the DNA TGTGCCAGCAGGAGATTGTCGACAGATACGCAGTATTTT.

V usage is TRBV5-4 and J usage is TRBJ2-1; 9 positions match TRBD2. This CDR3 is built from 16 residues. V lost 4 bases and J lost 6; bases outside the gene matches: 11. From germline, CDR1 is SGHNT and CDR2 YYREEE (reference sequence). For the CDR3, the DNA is TGTGCCAGCAGCCGCCACGGGACTAGCCTCTCCAATGAGCAGTTCTTC. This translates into CASSRHGTSLSNEQFF.

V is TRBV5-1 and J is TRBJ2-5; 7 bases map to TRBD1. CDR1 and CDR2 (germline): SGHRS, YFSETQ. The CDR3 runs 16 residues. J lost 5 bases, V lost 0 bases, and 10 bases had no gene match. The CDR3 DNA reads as TGCGCCAGCAGCTTGGCTTGGGGACAGCCCGCGGAGACCCAGTACTTC. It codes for CASSLAWGQPAETQYF. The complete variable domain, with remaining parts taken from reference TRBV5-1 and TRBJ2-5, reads KAGVTQTPRYLIKTRGQQVTLSCSPISGHRSVSWYQQTPGQGLQFLFEYFSETQRNKGNFPGRFSGRQFSNSRSEMNVSTLELGDSALYLCASSLAWGQPAETQYFGPGTRLLVL.

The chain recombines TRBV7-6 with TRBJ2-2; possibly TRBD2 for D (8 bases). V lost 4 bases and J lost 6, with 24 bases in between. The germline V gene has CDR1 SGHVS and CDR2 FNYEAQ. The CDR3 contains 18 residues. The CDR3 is CASSSTAGGQWMAGELFF. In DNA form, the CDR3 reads TGTGCCAGCAGCTCGACGGCGGGGGGACAGTGGATGGCCGGGGAGCTGTTTTTT.

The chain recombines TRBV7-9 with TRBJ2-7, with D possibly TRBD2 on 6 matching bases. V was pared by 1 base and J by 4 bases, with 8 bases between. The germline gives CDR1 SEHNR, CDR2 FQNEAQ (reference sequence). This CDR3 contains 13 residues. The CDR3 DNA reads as TGTGCCAGCAGCTTAGGCGGGGAGTACGAGCAGTACTTC. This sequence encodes CASSLGGEYEQYF.

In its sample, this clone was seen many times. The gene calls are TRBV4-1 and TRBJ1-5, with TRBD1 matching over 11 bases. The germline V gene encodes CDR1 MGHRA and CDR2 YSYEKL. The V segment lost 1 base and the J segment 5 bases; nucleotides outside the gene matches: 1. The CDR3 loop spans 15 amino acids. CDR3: CASSQGTGGHQPQHF. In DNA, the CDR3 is TGCGCCAGCAGCCAAGGGACAGGGGGCCATCAGCCCCAGCATTTT.